The 28 T cell receptor beta chains listed next were all sequenced from one sample in a study of T-cell reconstitution after alpha-beta-depleted transplantation in children. The TCRbeta library incorporated unique molecular identifiers. TCRdb fed the PCR reads into MiXCR, producing one record per CDR3 protein. The sample comprises fewer than 750,000 distinct CDR3 sequences, 20% to 30% of which are singletons, and under 45% rests with the top ten. This specimen consisted of PBMCs, obtained before TCRalphabeta/CD19-depleted stem cell transplant. All receptors come from a boy less than two years old with Wiskott-Aldrich syndrome, due to receive a stem cell transplant.

This rearrangement joins TRBV5-1 to TRBJ2-3; 9 positions match TRBD1. CDR1 and CDR2 (germline): SGHRS, YFSETQ. This CDR3 spans 17 amino acids. V trimming: 4 bases; J trimming: 6 bases; junction bases outside the gene matches: 15. CDR3 protein: CASSREMWDRALDTQYF. DNA of the CDR3: TGCGCCAGCAGCCGCGAAATGTGGGACAGGGCCTTGGATACGCAGTATTTT.

The chain employs TRBV5-1 and TRBJ2-1; D gene uncertain. This CDR3 comprises 11 residues. The V gene lost 4 bases and the J gene lost 6 bases, with 5 bases spanning the gap. The germline gives CDR1 SGHRS, CDR2 YFSETQ. The CDR3 is CASSMGNEQFF. The DNA of the CDR3 is TGCGCCAGCAGCATGGGCAATGAGCAGTTCTTC.

This chain joins TRBV5-1 and TRBJ1-6, with a possible D match to TRBD1 (5 bases). Per the germline V gene, CDR1 is SGHRS and CDR2 is YFSETQ. This CDR3 is 13 amino acids long. V gave up 10 bases and J gave up 8 bases, with 16 bases separating them. Written as DNA, the CDR3 is TGCGCCTCACGACTCGGGGCCGATTCACCCCTCCACTTT. Translated: CASRLGADSPLHF. Drawing the rest from reference TRBV5-1 and TRBJ1-6, the complete variable domain is KAGVTQTPRYLIKTRGQQVTLSCSPISGHRSVSWYQQTPGQGLQFLFEYFSETQRNKGNFPGRFSGRQFSNSRSEMNVSTLELGDSALYLCASRLGADSPLHFGNGTRLTVT.

This clonotype was detected only a few times. V is TRBV9 and J is TRBJ2-1; D possibly corresponds to TRBD1 (6 bases). This CDR3 contains 15 residues. Germline CDR1 SGDLS, CDR2 YYNGEE. With 0 bases removed from V and 4 bases from J, the gap between germline ends came to 11 bases. The CDR3 protein is CASSVVWTDYNEQFF. The CDR3 nucleotides read TGTGCCAGCAGCGTAGTCTGGACAGATTACAATGAGCAGTTCTTC.

The chain links TRBV20-1 to TRBJ1-6; D may be TRBD1 (5 bases). The CDR3 is made up of 15 amino acids. Germline V gene data show CDR1 as DFQATT and CDR2 as SNEGSKA (reference sequence). Trimming pared 5 bases from V and 10 bases from J, leaving 21 bases between. The CDR3 DNA sequence: TGCAGTGCTTTCCCACAGGCCCACCACGGATCACCCCTCCACTTT. Protein: CSAFPQAHHGSPLHF.

The chain recombines TRBV6-5 with TRBJ2-7; 10 positions match TRBD2. Germline lookup yields CDR1 MNHEY and CDR2 SVGAGI. The CDR3 extends over 15 amino acids. V lost 0 bases and J lost 3; bases outside the gene matches: 2. The CDR3 spells CASSYSGTSVYEQYF. In DNA form, the CDR3 reads TGTGCCAGCAGTTACTCAGGGACTAGCGTCTACGAGCAGTACTTC.

This clonotype was seen a few times. The chain is built from TRBV7-2 and TRBJ2-5, with no clear D. Germline loops: CDR1 SGHTA, CDR2 FQGNSA. This CDR3 spans 14 amino acids. Between the trimmed V and J ends, which lost 2 bases and 2 bases, there was a span of 9 bases. For the CDR3, the DNA is TGTGCCAGCAGCTTAAGCAGGATACAAGAGACCCAGTACTTC. Translating gives CASSLSRIQETQYF.

This clonotype has more than one count but fewer than ten. This chain uses TRBV7-2 with TRBJ2-5; no clear D. Germline CDR1 and CDR2: SGHTA and FQGNSA. The length of the CDR3 is 11 residues. V was clipped by 3 bases and J by 5 bases, with 4 bases between them. The CDR3: CASSFIETQYF. In nucleotides, the CDR3 is TGTGCCAGCAGCTTTATCGAGACCCAGTACTTC. The whole variable domain, filled in from reference TRBV7-2 and TRBJ2-5, reads GAGVSQSPSNKVTEKGKDVELRCDPISGHTALYWYRQSLGQGLEFLIYFQGNSAPDKSGLPSDRFSAERTGGSVSTLTIQRTQQEDSAVYLCASSFIETQYFGPGTRLLVL.

Note on this clonotype: A read error is likely, as this CDR3 ends without the conserved phenylalanine or tryptophan. The rearrangement links TRBV20-1 to TRBJ2-5, with TRBD2 identical over 8 bases. The CDR3 spans 15 residues. In germline, CDR1 is DFQATT, CDR2 SNEGSKA (reference sequence). Germline trimming cut 5 bases from V and 5 bases from J; bases unmatched to any gene: 13. DNA of the CDR3: TGCAGTGCTCCCCCGGGAGGGAGCCGGGGGGAGACCCAGTACTCC. It encodes CSAPPGGSRGETQYS.

The J gene is TRBJ2-5, the V gene TRBV15; the D gene could be TRBD1 or TRBD2 (5 bases each). V lost 5 bases to trimming and J lost 5 bases, with 21 bases between them. From germline, CDR1 is LNHNV and CDR2 YYDKDF (reference sequence). The CDR3 is 16 amino acids. The CDR3 protein is CATSGGLMGERETQYF. CDR3 sequence (DNA): TGTGCCACCAGCGGAGGACTGATGGGGGAGAGGGAGACCCAGTACTTC.

This clonotype was counted only a few times. CDR3 loop: CASSTQGPAKNIQYF. The CDR3 region has the DNA TGTGCCAGCAGTACCCAAGGGCCAGCCAAAAACATTCAGTACTTC. This rearrangement joins TRBV28 to TRBJ2-4; D gene unclear. CDR3 length: 15 amino acids. Germline CDR1 MDHEN, CDR2 SYDVKM. The V gene lost 5 bases and the J gene lost 0 bases, with 11 bases spanning the gap.

The chain joins TRBV12-3 or TRBV12-4 to TRBJ2-7; the D is unclear. This CDR3 region has 13 residues. The V and J ends lost 7 bases and 3 bases respectively, with 13 bases between them. In DNA form, the CDR3 reads TGTGCCAGCACCCAAGGATTGAACTACGAGCAGTACTTC. Translated: CASTQGLNYEQYF.

This clonotype was counted a few times. CDR3 nucleotide sequence: TGTGCCAGCAGCCAAGGCTCAGGGGCGGGAGTGGATGGTGAGCAGTTCTTC. It specifies CASSQGSGAGVDGEQFF. The V and J genes are TRBV14 and TRBJ2-1; a possible D gene is TRBD2 (7 bases). V was clipped by 1 base and J by 9 bases, with 22 bases between them. The CDR3 is 17 amino acids. Germline V lookup: CDR1 SGHDN, CDR2 FVKESK. Using reference TRBV14 and TRBJ2-1 for the parts outside the CDR3, the full variable domain is EAGVTQFPSHSVIEKGQTVTLRCDPISGHDNLYWYRRVMGKEIKFLLHFVKESKQDESGMPNNRFLAERTGGTYSTLKVQPAELEDSGVYFCASSQGSGAGVDGEQFFGPGTRLTVL.

This clonotype was counted a single time. The V and J genes are TRBV29-1 and TRBJ2-7; 9 bases agree with TRBD2. The trim removed 4 bases at V and 11 bases at J, leaving 12 bases unmatched. Germline CDR1 is SQVTM and CDR2 is ANQGSEA. This CDR3 comprises 13 residues. CDR3 nucleotides: TGCAGCGTTGGTGGGAGACTAGCGGCGGGGGAGTACTTC. It is translated as CSVGGRLAAGEYF.

J is TRBJ2-3 and V is TRBV12-3 or TRBV12-4; TRBD2 matches 7 bases. J was trimmed by 11 bases and V by 6 bases; bases with no gene match: 5. The CDR3 has 11 residues. This CDR3 reads CASRLREEQYF. CDR3 in DNA: TGTGCCAGCAGGCTCCGGGAGGAGCAGTATTTT.

This clonotype appeared once. The gene calls are TRBV27 and TRBJ1-5; 9 bases line up with TRBD1. This CDR3 contains 15 residues. J was trimmed by 7 bases and V by 5 bases; bases with no gene match: 9. Germline V gene sequence: CDR1 MNHEY, CDR2 SMNVEV (reference sequence). This CDR3 reads CASSAGQGRVQPQHF. CDR3 bases: TGTGCCAGCAGTGCCGGACAGGGGAGAGTACAGCCCCAGCATTTT.

This clonotype was detected only a few times. A much larger clone differs by one base, so this may be a read error. This chain links TRBV5-1 with TRBJ2-3; no definite D call. This CDR3 is built from 11 residues. The V gene's germline CDR1 is SGHRS and CDR2 YFSETQ. V lost 5 bases to trimming and J lost 0 bases, with 1 base between them. This CDR3 reads CASRSTDTQYF. DNA for the CDR3: TGCGCCAGCAGGAGCACAGATACGCAGTATTTT. Complete variable domain (other parts from reference TRBV5-1 and TRBJ2-3): KAGVTQTPRYLIKTRGQQVTLSCSPISGHRSVSWYQQTPGQGLQFLFEYFSETQRNKGNFPGRFSGRQFSNSRSEMNVSTLELGDSALYLCASRSTDTQYFGPGTRLTVL.

This clonotype was recorded a few times. V gene TRBV5-5 combines with J gene TRBJ2-7; 11 bases line up with TRBD2. The CDR3 has 18 residues. Germline loops: CDR1 SGHKS, CDR2 YYEKEE (reference sequence). Losses at the gene ends were 1 base for V and 5 bases for J; bases not matched to a gene: 14. The CDR3 reads CASSLLVRLAGGGHEQYF. For the CDR3, the DNA is TGTGCCAGCAGCTTGCTCGTTCGGCTAGCGGGAGGAGGTCACGAGCAGTACTTC.

The chain employs TRBV28 and TRBJ2-7, with a tentative D call TRBD1 (6 bases). This CDR3 spans 14 amino acids. V shed 1 base and J shed 1 base, with 8 bases lying between them. Germline V gene data show CDR1 as MDHEN and CDR2 as SYDVKM. CDR3 DNA: TGTGCCAGCAGTTTATACAGGGCTTCCTACGAGCAGTACTTC. Its protein product is CASSLYRASYEQYF.

The chain combines TRBV29-1 with TRBJ2-5; 8 nucleotides match TRBD2. Germline CDR1 and CDR2: SQVTM and ANQGSEA. Trimming removed 6 bases from V and 5 bases from J; junction bases left unmatched: 11. The CDR3 spans 14 residues. Written as DNA, the CDR3 is TGCAGCGTGGCTCCTCTTCGACTAGCGGAGACCCAGTACTTC. This codes for CSVAPLRLAETQYF.

This rearrangement joins TRBV10-3 to TRBJ1-5, with a weak D call TRBD1 (5 bases). V was cut by 4 bases and J by 6 bases, with 10 bases left in between. The CDR3 contains 13 residues. Looked up from germline, CDR1 is ENHRY and CDR2 is SYGVKD. The CDR3 reads CAISGQPGQPQHF. The CDR3 DNA reads TGTGCCATCAGTGGACAGCCCGGTCAGCCCCAGCATTTT.

A few counts support this clonotype. This rearrangement joins TRBV6-5 to TRBJ2-5; 9 positions agree with TRBD2. The CDR3 spans 15 residues. Per the germline V gene, CDR1 is MNHEY and CDR2 is SVGAGI. Trimming cost V 3 bases and J 5 bases; bases outside gene matches: 7. CDR3 amino acids: CASSYPAGGSETQYF. CDR3 in DNA: TGTGCCAGCAGTTATCCCGCGGGAGGGTCGGAGACCCAGTACTTC.

This clonotype showed up just a few times. The V gene is TRBV5-5, the J gene TRBJ2-5; possibly TRBD2 for D (6 bases). Trimming took 4 bases from V and 5 from J, leaving 15 bases between them. This CDR3 comprises 14 residues. Germline lookup yields CDR1 SGHKS and CDR2 YYEKEE (reference sequence). The DNA for the CDR3 is TGTGCCAGCAGCCCCACAAGGGGAGGCGAGACCCAGTACTTC. Protein: CASSPTRGGETQYF.

This chain uses TRBV5-1 with TRBJ2-1; no clear D. Trimming took off 10 bases at V and 5 bases at J, with 16 bases between the two ends. CDR1 is SGHRS, CDR2 YFSETQ, per germline. The CDR3 totals 13 residues. The CDR3 loop is CACRIEVHNEQFF. DNA for the CDR3: TGCGCCTGCCGGATCGAAGTACACAATGAGCAGTTCTTC.

There are a few counts of this clonotype. The chain has TRBV5-1 and TRBJ2-3; TRBD2 agrees at 9 bases. V lost 0 bases to trimming and J lost 3 bases; unmatched junction nucleotides: 5. The germline gives CDR1 SGHRS, CDR2 YFSETQ. The length of the CDR3 is 16 residues. CDR3 loop: CASSLAPAGGTDTQYF. CDR3 coding DNA: TGCGCCAGCAGCTTGGCCCCAGCGGGAGGTACAGATACGCAGTATTTT.

This clonotype has at least ten counts. V usage is TRBV5-1 and J usage is TRBJ2-3, with D possibly being TRBD1 (6 bases). This CDR3 is built from 13 residues. The germline V gene has CDR1 SGHRS and CDR2 YFSETQ. V was pared by 2 bases and J by 5 bases, with 9 bases between. CDR3: CASSFWGRDTQYF. The CDR3 DNA reads as TGCGCCAGCAGCTTCTGGGGGCGAGATACGCAGTATTTT.

The rearrangement uses TRBV7-8 and TRBJ1-1; D is perhaps TRBD1 (5 bases). CDR1 SGHVS and CDR2 FQNEAQ come from the germline V gene. CDR3 length: 10 amino acids. V gave up 5 bases and J gave up 10 bases, with 8 bases separating them. In DNA, the CDR3 is TGTGCCAGCAGCCCCCAGGGAGCTTTCTTT. As protein: CASSPQGAFF.

The chain joins TRBV5-1 to TRBJ2-1; 9 bases are a match to TRBD1. The CDR3 spans 15 residues. Germline trimming cut 3 bases from V and 8 bases from J; bases unmatched to any gene: 9. Germline V lookup: CDR1 SGHRS, CDR2 YFSETQ. CDR3 in DNA: TGCGCCAGCAGCTGGGGGACAGGGAGAGCGGATGAGCAGTTCTTC. This sequence encodes CASSWGTGRADEQFF. Full variable domain (outside the CDR3, taken from reference TRBV5-1 and TRBJ2-1): KAGVTQTPRYLIKTRGQQVTLSCSPISGHRSVSWYQQTPGQGLQFLFEYFSETQRNKGNFPGRFSGRQFSNSRSEMNVSTLELGDSALYLCASSWGTGRADEQFFGPGTRLTVL.